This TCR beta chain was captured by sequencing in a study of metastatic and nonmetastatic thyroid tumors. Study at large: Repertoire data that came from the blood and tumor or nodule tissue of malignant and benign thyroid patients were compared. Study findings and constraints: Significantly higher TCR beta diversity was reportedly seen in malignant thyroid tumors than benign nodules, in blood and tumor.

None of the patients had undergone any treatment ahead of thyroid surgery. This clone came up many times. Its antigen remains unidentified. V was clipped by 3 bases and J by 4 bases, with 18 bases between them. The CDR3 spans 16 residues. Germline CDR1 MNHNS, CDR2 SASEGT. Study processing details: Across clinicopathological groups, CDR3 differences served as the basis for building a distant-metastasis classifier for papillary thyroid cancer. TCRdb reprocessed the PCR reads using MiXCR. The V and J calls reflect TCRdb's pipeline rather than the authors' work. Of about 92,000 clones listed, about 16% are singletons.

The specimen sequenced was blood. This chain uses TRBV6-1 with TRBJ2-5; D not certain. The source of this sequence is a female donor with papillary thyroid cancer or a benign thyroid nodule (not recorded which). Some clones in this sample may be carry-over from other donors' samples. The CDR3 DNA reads TGTGCCAGCAGTGATAGACACCTCAGGCCGGGAGAGACCCAGTACTTC. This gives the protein CASSDRHLRPGETQYF.